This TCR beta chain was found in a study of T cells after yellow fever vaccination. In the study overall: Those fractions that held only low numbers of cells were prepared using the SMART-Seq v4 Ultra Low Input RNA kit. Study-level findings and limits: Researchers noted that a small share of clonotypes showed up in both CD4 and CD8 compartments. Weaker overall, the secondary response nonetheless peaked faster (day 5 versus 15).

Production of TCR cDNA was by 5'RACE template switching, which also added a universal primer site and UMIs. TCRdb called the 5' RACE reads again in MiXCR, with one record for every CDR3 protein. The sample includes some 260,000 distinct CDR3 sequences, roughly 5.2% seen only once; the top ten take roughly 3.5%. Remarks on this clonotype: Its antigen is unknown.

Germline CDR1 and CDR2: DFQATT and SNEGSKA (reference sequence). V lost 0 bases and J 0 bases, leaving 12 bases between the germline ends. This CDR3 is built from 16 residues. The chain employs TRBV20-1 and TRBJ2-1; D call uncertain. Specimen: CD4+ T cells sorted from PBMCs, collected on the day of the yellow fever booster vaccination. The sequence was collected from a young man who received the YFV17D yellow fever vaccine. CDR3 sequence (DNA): TGCAGTGCTAGAGATTACGCGCGCAGCTCCTACAATGAGCAGTTCTTC. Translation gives CSARDYARSSYNEQFF.